These 15 T cell receptor beta chains were all obtained from the same sample, sequenced in a study of CD8+CD57+ T cells in acquired aplastic anemia. By flow cytometry, patients selected for sequencing had shown an expansion of CD8+CD57+ cells. The template for TCR beta VDJ and CDR3 sequence profiling was genomic DNA. TCRdb reanalysed the reads using MiXCR and keeps one entry per CDR3 protein. This sample has fewer than 300,000 distinct CDR3 sequences, with 82% found just once. Sequenced sample: sorted CD4+, CD8+, or CD8+CD57+ T cells (not recorded which) from PBMCs. The receptors originated from a human donor with aplastic anemia.

Details on this clonotype: Since the CDR3 does not end with the conserved phenylalanine or tryptophan, this likely comes from a read error. The limits of the CDR3 on the DNA are not certain, so only TCRdb's listed CDR3 is given. The genes are TRBV2 and TRBJ1-1; the DNA was not compared with TRBD1, the D call given in the table. Counting both end residues, the CDR3 totals 15 amino acids. Germline lookup yields CDR1 SNHLY and CDR2 FYNNEI. The CDR3 reads CASGLELTGKTEACS.

This clonotype has more than one count but fewer than ten. The V gene is TRBV6-4, the J gene TRBJ2-7, with 9 bases aligning to TRBD1. CDR3 size: 15 residues. V lost 6 bases to trimming and J lost 3 bases; unmatched junction nucleotides: 9. The germline V gene has CDR1 MRHNA and CDR2 SNTAGT. This CDR3 is CASRTPGQGNYEQYF. In DNA, the CDR3 is TGTGCCAGCAGGACACCGGGACAGGGTAACTACGAGCAGTACTTC.

This rearrangement joins TRBV7-9 to TRBJ1-2; D is possibly TRBD1 (5 bases). The germline V gene has CDR1 SEHNR and CDR2 FQNEAQ (reference sequence). The CDR3 length is 13 residues. V lost 3 bases to trimming and J lost 6 bases, with 11 bases between them. The CDR3 DNA follows: TGTGCCAGCAGCTTGGGGGGGGAGAATGGCTACACCTTC. This encodes CASSLGGENGYTF. Combining the CDR3 with reference TRBV7-9 and TRBJ1-2 gives the whole variable domain DTGVSQNPRHKITKRGQNVTFRCDPISEHNRLYWYRQTLGQGPEFLTYFQNEAQLEKSRLLSDRFSAERPKGSFSTLEIQRTEQGDSAMYLCASSLGGENGYTFGSGTRLTVV.

CDR3 residues: CASSLAGGTCEQYV. The CDR3 coding sequence is TGTGCCAGCAGCTTAGCGGGAGGTACGTGTGAGCAGTACGTC. This chain uses TRBV7-8 with TRBJ2-7; D possibly corresponds to TRBD2 (6 bases). Germline CDR1 SGHVS, CDR2 FQNEAQ. CDR3 length: 14 residues. The germline V and J ends were trimmed by 0 bases and 7 bases, with 13 bases remaining between them.

The chain employs TRBV7-3 and TRBJ2-1, with TRBD2 matching 7 bases. The CDR3 spans 16 residues. Trimming took 2 bases from V and 11 from J; bases not matched to a gene: 15. From germline, CDR1 is SGHTA and CDR2 FQGTGA. CDR3 in DNA: TGTGCCAGCAGCTTACAAAGAAGCGGGAAGAGCGATAAGCAGTTCTTC. Translation gives CASSLQRSGKSDKQFF.

In DNA, the CDR3 is TGTGCCAGCAGCTTAGGGGGAGGTCCCGAAGCGACCCAGTACTTC. This codes for CASSLGGGPEATQYF. This sequence joins TRBV7-8 and TRBJ2-5, with a possible D match to TRBD2 (6 bases). V was clipped by 1 base and J by 7 bases, with 16 bases between them. This CDR3 spans 15 amino acids. Germline assignment: CDR1 SGHVS and CDR2 FQNEAQ.

The rearrangement links TRBV2 to TRBJ2-7, with a tentative D call TRBD2 (5 bases). Germline CDR1 reads SNHLY; CDR2 reads FYNNEI. The V end was cut by 6 bases, the J end by 8 bases, with 14 bases between. The CDR3 length is 12 residues. CDR3 residues: CASSGTIAQQYV. Here the CDR3 DNA reads TGTGCCAGCAGCGGTACGATAGCGCAGCAGTACGTC.

As for this clonotype: The CDR3 does not end in the conserved phenylalanine or tryptophan, so this is likely a read error. The DNA is left out, because the CDR3 cannot be placed on it with certainty; the CDR3 is given as TCRdb lists it. The CDR3 region is CASSLGFPGRNNE. The chain joins TRBV7-2 to TRBJ2-3; the tabulated D call, TRBD1, remains unverified against the DNA. Including both end residues, the CDR3 is 13 amino acids long. The V gene's germline CDR1 is SGHTA and CDR2 FQGNSA.

A remark on this clonotype: The conserved phenylalanine or tryptophan normally closing the CDR3 is absent here, so this likely arose from a read error. Because the CDR3's place on the DNA is in doubt, the DNA is left out and the CDR3 is given as listed by TCRdb. The chain has TRBV7-3 and TRBJ2-5; TRBD2 is taken as the D call from the table, unchecked against the DNA. The CDR3 comprises 12 residues, both ends counted. CDR1 and CDR2 from the germline V gene are SGHTA and FQGTGA. CDR3 in amino acids: CASSWFREATYN.

This clonotype occurred once. This sequence joins TRBV2 and TRBJ1-1; D is perhaps TRBD1 (6 bases). The CDR3 consists of 13 residues. The germline V gene has CDR1 SNHLY and CDR2 FYNNEI. Trimming stripped 9 bases from V and 4 bases from J, with 15 bases between. The CDR3 sequence: CARLQGRSTEAFF. Written as DNA, the CDR3 is TGTGCCAGACTACAGGGTAGATCCACTGAAGCTTTCTTT.

About this clonotype itself: Mismatch with germline at one junction end may stem from a read error. The V and J genes are TRBV9 and TRBJ2-3, with a tentative D call TRBD2 (6 bases). Germline assignment: CDR1 SGDLS and CDR2 YYNGEE. The CDR3 sequence is 13 residues long. CDR3 nucleotide sequence: TGTGCCAGCGGGGACGGGGGAGATGAGCAGTATTTTTTT. Protein sequence: CASGDGGDEQYFF.

CDR3 region: CASGAGGNIQYF. The CDR3 DNA sequence: TGTGCCAGCGGCGCAGGTGGGAACATTCAGTACTTC. V gene TRBV7-9 combines with J gene TRBJ2-4; D uncertain. V shed 8 bases and J shed 7 bases, with 12 bases lying between them. Germline values: CDR1 SEHNR, CDR2 FQNEAQ (reference sequence). The CDR3 covers 12 residues.

V is TRBV5-4 and J is TRBJ2-5; D might be TRBD1 (6 bases). Trimming shortened V by 5 bases and J by 5 bases, and 13 bases separated the two germline ends. This CDR3 is built from 13 residues. Germline CDR1 SGHNT, CDR2 YYREEE (reference sequence). CDR3 loop: CASSLTRGETQYF. For the CDR3, the DNA is TGTGCCAGCAGTTTAACTAGGGGGGAGACCCAGTACTTC.

Concerning this clonotype: Relative to the germline gene, one junction end is altered; a read error may explain this. V gene TRBV13 combines with J gene TRBJ2-5; D is undetermined. The CDR3 is 14 residues long. Germline V gene lookup returns CDR1 PRHDT and CDR2 FYEKMQ (reference sequence). In DNA, the CDR3 is TGTGCCACCAGCTCACGCTCCAGGCACTTGAACTATTACTTC. It encodes CATSSRSRHLNYYF. Using reference TRBV13 and TRBJ2-5 for the parts outside the CDR3, the full variable domain is AAGVIQSPRHLIKEKRETATLKCYPIPRHDTVYWYQQGPGQDPQFLISFYEKMQSDKGSIPDRFSAQQFSDYHSELNMSSLELGDSALYFCATSSRSRHLNYYFGPGTRLLVL.

This clonotype was counted between two and nine times. The gene calls are TRBV7-8 and TRBJ1-6; possibly TRBD1 for D (6 bases). CDR1 and CDR2 (germline): SGHVS, FQNEAQ. The CDR3 consists of 16 residues. Trimming shortened V by 4 bases and J by 15 bases, and 25 bases separated the two germline ends. DNA of the CDR3: TGTGCCAGCAGCTCCGGGGTTACGGGTGGACAGTTCTTCCTCCACTTT. Residues: CASSSGVTGGQFFLHF.